This entry lists 10 T cell receptor beta chains sequenced from one sample in a study of control samples from healthy donors and cancer patients. Clones were read by immunoSEQ multiplex PCR, and TCRdb kept only the in-frame ones, dropping some. Among 120,000 to 150,000 clones listed, 93% were seen once. Specimen: blood. These receptors were obtained from a man in his late teens or twenties in good health.

The chain combines TRBV6-2 or TRBV6-3 with TRBJ2-1; the match to TRBD2 covers 8 bases. The CDR3 has 14 amino acids. The ends lost 2 bases at V and 4 bases at J; junction bases unmatched: 1. CDR1 MNHEY and CDR2 SVGEGT come from the germline V gene. CDR3 nucleotides: TGTGCCAGCAGTTACGTAGCGGGGTACAATGAGCAGTTCTTC. Its translation: CASSYVAGYNEQFF.

This clone was seen once. The chain is built from TRBV19 and TRBJ1-2, with 7 bases lining up with TRBD1. CDR3 size: 15 residues. Germline V gene data show CDR1 as LNHDA and CDR2 as SQIVND (reference sequence). Trimming removed 2 bases from V and 6 bases from J; junction bases left unmatched: 9. CDR3 coding DNA: TGTGCCAGTAGTATAAACCACTACAGGGGAGATGGCTACACCTTC. Its protein is CASSINHYRGDGYTF.

The chain carries TRBV3-1 (or the pseudogene TRBV3-2) and TRBJ2-5; D gene ambiguous. Trimming left V 3 bases short and J 2 bases short, with 13 bases between. Germline V gene data show CDR1 as LGHDT and CDR2 as YNNKEL (reference sequence). This CDR3 contains 15 residues. In nucleotides, the CDR3 is TGTGCCAGCAGCCAGTTTAGAAGGTCACAAGAGACCCAGTACTTC. Protein sequence: CASSQFRRSQETQYF.

V is TRBV5-4 and J is TRBJ2-2, with 12 bases lining up with TRBD1. V was clipped by 4 bases and J by 4 bases; unmatched bases: 5. The germline gives CDR1 SGHNT, CDR2 YYREEE (reference sequence). CDR3 size: 16 residues. The CDR3 DNA follows: TGTGCCAGCAGCCCAAAGGGACAGGGGGCCACCGGGGAGCTGTTTTTT. This encodes CASSPKGQGATGELFF.

Note on this clone: The junction departs from germline at one end; a sequencing error may be responsible. The CDR3 protein is CASSIDERLLF. Written as DNA, the CDR3 is TGTGCCAGTAGTATAGACGAACGGCTGCTCTTC. The chain combines TRBV19 with TRBJ2-1; D is unresolved. The CDR3 has 11 residues. Germline V CDR1 and CDR2: LNHDA, SQIVND (reference sequence).

The rearrangement links TRBV27 to TRBJ1-5, with 8 bases identical to TRBD1. The CDR3 has 16 amino acids. Germline V gene sequence: CDR1 MNHEY, CDR2 SMNVEV (reference sequence). V trimming: 0 bases; J trimming: 4 bases; junction bases outside the gene matches: 5. The CDR3 region is CASSLSPRGLNQPQHF. The CDR3 bases are TGTGCCAGCAGTTTATCTCCCAGGGGGCTAAATCAGCCCCAGCATTTT.

The V and J genes are TRBV5-1 and TRBJ2-2; 8 nucleotides agree with TRBD1. The CDR3 totals 16 residues. Trimming removed 4 bases from V and 1 base from J; junction bases left unmatched: 6. Germline CDR1 and CDR2: SGHRS and YFSETQ. Here the CDR3 DNA reads TGCGCCAGCAGCGTCCCCGGGACAGGGAACACCGGGGAGCTGTTTTTT. Its translation is CASSVPGTGNTGELFF.

This chain connects TRBV5-1 to TRBJ2-7; 8 bases are shared with TRBD1. This CDR3 comprises 16 residues. Germline V CDR1 and CDR2: SGHRS, YFSETQ. The V gene end was trimmed by 0 bases and the J gene end by 7 bases; junction bases not matched to a gene: 12. CDR3 residues: CASSLVETGAIGEQYF. The CDR3 nucleotides read TGCGCCAGCAGCTTGGTGGAGACAGGGGCTATTGGGGAGCAGTACTTC.

This clone showed up just once. The chain is built from TRBV25-1 and TRBJ2-3; D is ambiguous. Germline lookup yields CDR1 MGHDK and CDR2 SYGVNS. The CDR3 is 13 amino acids. The ends were cut back, 5 bases at V and 3 bases at J, with 9 bases in the middle. CDR3 in amino acids: CASSSPVTDTQYF. For the CDR3, the DNA is TGTGCCAGCAGTTCACCGGTGACAGATACGCAGTATTTT.

The V gene is TRBV4-1, the J gene TRBJ1-1; D perhaps matches TRBD1 (6 bases). Per the germline V gene, CDR1 is MGHRA and CDR2 is YSYEKL. Deletions cut 6 bases from V and 6 bases from J, with 17 bases between. This CDR3 has 14 residues. This chain's CDR3 is CASSLRGREAEAFF. The DNA for the CDR3 is TGCGCCAGCAGTCTGCGGGGGCGCGAGGCTGAAGCTTTCTTT.